This T cell receptor beta chain stems from a study of T cell responses to AZD1222 COVID-19 vaccine. Findings of the study overall: No day 14 peak samples; only post-peak repertoires were characterized. Nearly half of unique spike-specific TCRs reportedly avoided B.1.351 and B.1.1.7 mutated regions. Spike-specific TCR breadth and depth went up after people got two AZD1222 doses.

Some clones are missing from TCRdb's copy, which holds only in-frame ones; the method was immunoSEQ multiplex PCR. The sample includes 120,000 or so clones, approximately 90% of them seen just once. Regarding this clone: The antigen remains unidentified.

Germline CDR1 SGHNT, CDR2 YYREEE (reference sequence). V lost 10 bases and J lost 5; bases outside the gene matches: 5. This CDR3 is built from 12 residues. The material was peripheral blood, obtained on day 0 of AZD1222 vaccination. The receptor comes from an adult in good health. This chain uses TRBV5-4 with TRBJ1-1, with 10 bases that match TRBD1. CDR3 in amino acids: CAVWDRGTEAFF. The DNA of the CDR3 is TGTGCCGTTTGGGACAGGGGAACTGAAGCTTTCTTT. Combining the CDR3 with reference TRBV5-4 and TRBJ1-1 gives the whole variable domain ETGVTQSPTHLIKTRGQQVTLRCSSQSGHNTVSWYQQALGQGPQFIFQYYREEENGRGNFPPRFSGLQFPNYSSELNVNALELDDSALYLCAVWDRGTEAFFGQGTRLTVV.